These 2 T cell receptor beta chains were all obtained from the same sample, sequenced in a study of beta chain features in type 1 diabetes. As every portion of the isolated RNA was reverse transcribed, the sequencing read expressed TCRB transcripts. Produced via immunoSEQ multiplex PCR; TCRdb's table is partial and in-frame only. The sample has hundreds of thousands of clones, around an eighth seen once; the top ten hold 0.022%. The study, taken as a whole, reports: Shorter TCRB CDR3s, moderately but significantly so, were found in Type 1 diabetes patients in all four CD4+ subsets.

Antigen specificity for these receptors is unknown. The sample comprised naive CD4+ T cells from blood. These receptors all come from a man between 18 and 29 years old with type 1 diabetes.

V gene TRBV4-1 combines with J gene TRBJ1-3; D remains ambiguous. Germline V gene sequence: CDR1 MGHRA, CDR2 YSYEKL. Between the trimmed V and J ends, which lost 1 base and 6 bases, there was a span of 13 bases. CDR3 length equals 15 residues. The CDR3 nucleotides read TGCGCCAGCAGCCAAGCCCTGGGTTCCGCAAACACCATATATTTT. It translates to CASSQALGSANTIYF.

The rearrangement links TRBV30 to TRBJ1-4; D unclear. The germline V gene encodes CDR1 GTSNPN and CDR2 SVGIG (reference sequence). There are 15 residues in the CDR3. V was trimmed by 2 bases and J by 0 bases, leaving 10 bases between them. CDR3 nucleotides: TGTGCCTGGAGTCGCGGCCAATCAACTAATGAAAAACTGTTTTTT. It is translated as CAWSRGQSTNEKLFF.